Below, one T cell receptor beta chain is given with its context. Its antigen is still unknown. The sample comes from a study of shared clonotypes between healthy human individuals. The CDR3 is made up of 14 amino acids. CDR1 and CDR2 (germline): SGHDN, FVKESK. V dropped 4 bases and J dropped 0 bases, with 9 bases sitting between them. Profiled with immunoSEQ multiplex PCR; TCRdb holds only in-frame clones, not every one. The sample has 2 million to 2.5 million clones; 80% to 95% are singletons. Study conclusions and caveats: Compared with clonotypes that all four donors shared, non-shared clonotypes had lower generation probabilities. Genetic and exposure-history diversity was limited by the few donors.

The CD4+ fraction was divided into a CD45RA+ naive subset and a CD45RA-negative memory subset. Source material: naive CD4+ T cells from PBMCs. Subset here: CD45RA+ positively selected. The chain recombines TRBV14 with TRBJ2-5; D call uncertain. This sequence was found in a man aged 18 to 29 in good health. Some clones in this sample may be carry-over from other donors' samples. The CDR3 DNA reads TGTGCCAGCAGCCTTCGCCGGAACCAAGAGACCCAGTACTTC. It encodes CASSLRRNQETQYF.